This T cell receptor (beta chain) is drawn from a study of blood T cell repertoires in COVID-19. Study summary: COVID-19 samples from acute and convalescent phases originated in the United States, Italy and Spain. From T cells, B-cell-depleted T cells, or PBMCs came the material, which was cDNA or gDNA.

Assay used: immunoSEQ multiplex PCR; TCRdb lists only in-frame clones, some missing. The sample has over 130,000 clones; more than 65% are singletons. V was cut by 2 bases and J by 4 bases, with 12 bases left in between. Germline-derived CDR1 and CDR2 are SGHRS and YFSETQ. The CDR3 extends over 14 amino acids. The chain uses TRBV5-1 and TRBJ1-1; a possible D gene is TRBD1 (5 bases). This receptor was identified in a human donor in a cohort sampled during active COVID-19. Sequenced: peripheral blood. CDR3 in DNA: TGCGCCAGCAGCTTAGGGGTAGAGAGCACTGAAGCTTTCTTT. Translation: CASSLGVESTEAFF.